This entry lists 2 T cell receptor beta chains sequenced from one sample in a study of blood T cell repertoires in COVID-19 (dated by TCRdb to 2019 to 2021). The protocol used for the library was the immunoSEQ multiplex PCR assay. TCRdb took over this immuneACCESS table, retaining in-frame rearrangements with V and J assigned. Such tables are incomplete; in checked studies, under half of the missing clones stem from an unresolved V gene, and the remainder is unexplained. Recorded for this sample are 50,000 to 60,000 clones; around nine tenths of them occurred a single time. 5.5% to 7.5% of the sample is held by the ten biggest clonotypes. The sample consisted of peripheral blood. These receptors were collected from a middle-aged man with acute or convalescent COVID-19.

V and J are TRBV6-2 or TRBV6-3 and TRBJ2-7, with D unresolved. The V and J ends lost 0 bases and 10 bases respectively, with 19 bases between them. CDR1 is MNHEY and CDR2 is SVGEGT in the germline V gene. This CDR3 is built from 15 residues. The CDR3, as DNA: TGTGCCAGCAGTTACTCGATGGGCAGCATGGGTCGTCAGTACTTC. This gives the protein CASSYSMGSMGRQYF.

As DNA, the CDR3 is TGTGCCAGCTCTTCCGGGACACCAAGCTCCTACAATGAGCAGTTCTTC. Protein product: CASSSGTPSSYNEQFF. The J gene is TRBJ2-1, the V gene TRBV18; D is possibly TRBD1 (6 bases). Germline CDR1 and CDR2: KGHSH and LQKENI. The CDR3 has 16 amino acids. The germline V and J ends were trimmed by 6 bases and 0 bases, with 15 bases remaining between them.